The 15 T cell receptor beta chains listed next were all sequenced from one sample in a study of T cells in Graves' hyperthyroidism and ophthalmopathy. TCR beta CDR3 regions were amplified from RNA transcripts. HTBI primers drove first-round RT-PCR of the TCR CDR3. TCRdb re-called the multiplex PCR reads through MiXCR, storing one row per CDR3 protein. Of 550,000 to 800,000 distinct CDR3 sequences in the sample, around 16% were seen once. The specimen sequenced was blood. These receptors all stem from a man aged 50 to 59 with Graves' hyperthyroidism.

A note on this clonotype: This may stem from a read error, because a much larger clone lies one nucleotide away. This chain connects TRBV28 to TRBJ2-6; 7 bases map to TRBD1. Germline CDR1 reads MDHEN; CDR2 reads SYDVKM. V lost 5 bases to trimming and J lost 4 bases; unmatched junction nucleotides: 8. The CDR3 has 16 amino acids. CDR3 in DNA: TGTGCCAGCAGTCTGACAGGGCTCACGGGGGCCAACGTCCTGACTTTC. This gives the protein CASSLTGLTGANVLTF. The full variable domain, rest sourced from reference TRBV28 and TRBJ2-6, is DVKVTQSSRYLVKRTGEKVFLECVQDMDHENMFWYRQDPGLGLRLIYFSYDVKMKEKGDIPEGYSVSREKKERFSLILESASTNQTSMYLCASSLTGLTGANVLTFGAGSRLTVL.

This clonotype was seen at least ten times. The rearrangement joins TRBV12-3 or TRBV12-4 to TRBJ2-5, with D uncertain. The CDR3 has 14 amino acids. V was clipped by 6 bases and J by 0 bases, with 11 bases between them. CDR3 loop: CASRVLGYQETQYF. DNA for the CDR3: TGTGCCAGCAGGGTGCTGGGGTACCAAGAGACCCAGTACTTC.

The gene calls are TRBV5-1 and TRBJ2-1; tentatively, D is TRBD2 (5 bases). Per the germline V gene, CDR1 is SGHRS and CDR2 is YFSETQ. This CDR3 region has 15 residues. V dropped 0 bases and J dropped 4 bases, with 11 bases sitting between them. The CDR3 DNA reads as TGCGCCAGCAGCTTGGGAGGGATTTGGTACAATGAGCAGTTCTTC. It encodes CASSLGGIWYNEQFF.

This clonotype was found a few times. The rearrangement uses TRBV28 and TRBJ2-1; 7 bases are a match to TRBD2. The length of the CDR3 is 15 residues. Trimming at V came to 2 bases and at J to 6 bases, leaving 7 bases not matched to a gene. Germline V CDR1 and CDR2: MDHEN, SYDVKM. CDR3 region: CASSLSAAGPNEQFF. CDR3 in DNA: TGTGCCAGCAGTTTAAGTGCAGCGGGACCCAATGAGCAGTTCTTC.

V and J are TRBV10-3 and TRBJ2-7; 7 nucleotides align to TRBD2. The germline CDR1 and CDR2 sequences are ENHRY and SYGVKD. With 2 bases clipped from V and 5 bases from J, the junction kept 6 bases outside the gene matches. The CDR3 covers 14 residues. The CDR3 DNA is TGTGCCATCAGTGAGACTAGCGCTTCTGACGAGCAGTACTTC. Amino acid sequence: CAISETSASDEQYF.

Ten or more counts support this clonotype. CDR3 amino acids: CASSGGQFGEQFF. In DNA form, the CDR3 reads TGTGCCAGCAGCGGCGGACAGTTCGGAGAGCAGTTCTTC. The chain employs TRBV7-2 and TRBJ2-1, with D tentatively TRBD1 (6 bases). Germline loops: CDR1 SGHTA, CDR2 FQGNSA. This CDR3 contains 13 residues. V was cut by 5 bases and J by 10 bases, with 15 bases left in between.

A few counts support this clonotype. This chain joins TRBV6-1 and TRBJ1-1; maybe TRBD1 (6 bases). The V gene lost 6 bases and the J gene lost 0 bases, with 14 bases spanning the gap. The CDR3 is made up of 15 amino acids. The germline CDR1 and CDR2 sequences are MNHNS and SASEGT. The CDR3 is CASRPARGMNTEAFF. The CDR3 nucleotides read TGTGCCAGCAGACCCGCCAGGGGCATGAACACTGAAGCTTTCTTT.

This clonotype was counted at least ten times. The V and J genes are TRBV12-3 or TRBV12-4 and TRBJ2-7, with 13 bases identical to TRBD2. The CDR3 contains 17 residues. The V and J ends lost 3 bases and 9 bases, in that order; junction bases with no gene match: 14. CDR3 protein: CASSFRMGLAGTDAQYF. Here the CDR3 DNA reads TGTGCCAGCAGTTTTCGAATGGGACTAGCGGGGACCGACGCGCAGTACTTC.

The rearrangement uses TRBV6-1 and TRBJ2-5; 12 bases agree with TRBD2. The germline CDR1 and CDR2 sequences are MNHNS and SASEGT. V trimming: 5 bases; J trimming: 5 bases; junction bases outside the gene matches: 6. This CDR3 contains 15 residues. The CDR3 is CASSPRTSGTETQYF. CDR3 nucleotide sequence: TGTGCCAGCAGTCCTAGGACTAGCGGGACGGAGACCCAGTACTTC.

V usage is TRBV5-4 and J usage is TRBJ1-1; 8 bases align to TRBD1. V gave up 4 bases and J gave up 3 bases; unmatched junction bases: 8. CDR3 length equals 15 residues. CDR1 is SGHNT and CDR2 is YYREEE in the germline V gene (reference sequence). The CDR3 nucleotides are TGTGCCAGCAGCATACCAGGGGGCGGCTACACTGAAGCTTTCTTT. It encodes CASSIPGGGYTEAFF. Full variable domain (remainder filled in from reference TRBV5-4 and TRBJ1-1): ETGVTQSPTHLIKTRGQQVTLRCSSQSGHNTVSWYQQALGQGPQFIFQYYREEENGRGNFPPRFSGLQFPNYSSELNVNALELDDSALYLCASSIPGGGYTEAFFGQGTRLTVV.

The table lists this clonotype with many counts. The rearrangement joins TRBV11-2 to TRBJ1-1; TRBD1 agrees at 7 bases. V shed 4 bases and J 0 bases; nucleotides not matched to a gene: 11. The CDR3 totals 17 residues. Germline CDR1 and CDR2: SGHAT and FQNNGV. The CDR3 region is CASSSALGTAMNTEAFF. The CDR3 DNA reads as TGTGCCAGCAGCTCAGCTCTCGGGACAGCCATGAACACTGAAGCTTTCTTT.

This chain uses TRBV20-1 with TRBJ2-7; D gene ambiguous. V lost 7 bases to trimming and J lost 3 bases, with 22 bases between them. Germline V gene data show CDR1 as DFQATT and CDR2 as SNEGSKA (reference sequence). CDR3 length: 15 residues. CDR3 loop: CSVPPDAGTLYEQYF. For the CDR3, the DNA is TGCAGTGTCCCCCCTGATGCAGGCACCCTCTACGAGCAGTACTTC.

This clonotype was recorded at least ten times. The chain carries TRBV9 and TRBJ2-1; D unresolved. Trimming stripped 0 bases from V and 0 bases from J, with 13 bases between. The CDR3 is 17 amino acids. The germline V gene encodes CDR1 SGDLS and CDR2 YYNGEE. The CDR3 bases are TGTGCCAGCAGCGTAGAGGGTCTGCGGACCTCCTACAATGAGCAGTTCTTC. Translation gives CASSVEGLRTSYNEQFF.

This clonotype was picked up many times. The chain couples TRBV5-1 to TRBJ1-2; TRBD1 is a possible D gene (5 bases). Trimming removed 1 base from V and 0 bases from J, with 10 bases in between. Germline V lookup: CDR1 SGHRS, CDR2 YFSETQ. The CDR3 contains 15 residues. This CDR3 is CASSLIQGSNYGYTF. In DNA, the CDR3 is TGCGCCAGCAGCTTGATCCAGGGATCTAACTATGGCTACACCTTC.

This clonotype was counted at least ten times. The chain recombines TRBV29-1 with TRBJ2-3; 9 bases line up with TRBD1. Germline-derived CDR1 and CDR2 are SQVTM and ANQGSEA. The CDR3 totals 15 residues. Here the CDR3 DNA reads TGCAGTCATACACTGTCGGGACAGGGAGCGGATACGCAGTATTTT. As protein: CSHTLSGQGADTQYF.